The clone carrying this TCR beta chain was seen a single time. What it recognizes is unknown. The method was immunoSEQ multiplex PCR; TCRdb's version includes in-frame clones alone and lacks a portion of them. In the table there are tens of thousands of clones, around three quarters of which are singletons. Looked up from germline, CDR1 is KGHDR and CDR2 is SFDVKD. This CDR3 has 14 residues. With 2 bases removed from V and 9 bases from J, the gap between germline ends came to 15 bases. The sample is drawn from a study of T cells in tumors after PD-1 blockade. Study overall: Excluded were patients with checkpoint blockade, immunosuppressants, or radiotherapy or other anti-cancer therapy within 4 weeks. Peripheral blood samples averaged 36,536 unique clonotypes and about 110,000 templates. Study results and limitations: Blood contained roughly 43% of the tumor's TCR clonotypes.

This TCR derives from a human donor with basal cell carcinoma. Sequencing used PBMCs, obtained before anti-PD-1 treatment. This chain links TRBV24-1 with TRBJ2-5, with D possibly TRBD2 on 5 matching bases. CDR3 nucleotide sequence: TGTGCCACCAGTGATTCACGGACTCCCGGTGCCCAGTACTTC. This encodes CATSDSRTPGAQYF.